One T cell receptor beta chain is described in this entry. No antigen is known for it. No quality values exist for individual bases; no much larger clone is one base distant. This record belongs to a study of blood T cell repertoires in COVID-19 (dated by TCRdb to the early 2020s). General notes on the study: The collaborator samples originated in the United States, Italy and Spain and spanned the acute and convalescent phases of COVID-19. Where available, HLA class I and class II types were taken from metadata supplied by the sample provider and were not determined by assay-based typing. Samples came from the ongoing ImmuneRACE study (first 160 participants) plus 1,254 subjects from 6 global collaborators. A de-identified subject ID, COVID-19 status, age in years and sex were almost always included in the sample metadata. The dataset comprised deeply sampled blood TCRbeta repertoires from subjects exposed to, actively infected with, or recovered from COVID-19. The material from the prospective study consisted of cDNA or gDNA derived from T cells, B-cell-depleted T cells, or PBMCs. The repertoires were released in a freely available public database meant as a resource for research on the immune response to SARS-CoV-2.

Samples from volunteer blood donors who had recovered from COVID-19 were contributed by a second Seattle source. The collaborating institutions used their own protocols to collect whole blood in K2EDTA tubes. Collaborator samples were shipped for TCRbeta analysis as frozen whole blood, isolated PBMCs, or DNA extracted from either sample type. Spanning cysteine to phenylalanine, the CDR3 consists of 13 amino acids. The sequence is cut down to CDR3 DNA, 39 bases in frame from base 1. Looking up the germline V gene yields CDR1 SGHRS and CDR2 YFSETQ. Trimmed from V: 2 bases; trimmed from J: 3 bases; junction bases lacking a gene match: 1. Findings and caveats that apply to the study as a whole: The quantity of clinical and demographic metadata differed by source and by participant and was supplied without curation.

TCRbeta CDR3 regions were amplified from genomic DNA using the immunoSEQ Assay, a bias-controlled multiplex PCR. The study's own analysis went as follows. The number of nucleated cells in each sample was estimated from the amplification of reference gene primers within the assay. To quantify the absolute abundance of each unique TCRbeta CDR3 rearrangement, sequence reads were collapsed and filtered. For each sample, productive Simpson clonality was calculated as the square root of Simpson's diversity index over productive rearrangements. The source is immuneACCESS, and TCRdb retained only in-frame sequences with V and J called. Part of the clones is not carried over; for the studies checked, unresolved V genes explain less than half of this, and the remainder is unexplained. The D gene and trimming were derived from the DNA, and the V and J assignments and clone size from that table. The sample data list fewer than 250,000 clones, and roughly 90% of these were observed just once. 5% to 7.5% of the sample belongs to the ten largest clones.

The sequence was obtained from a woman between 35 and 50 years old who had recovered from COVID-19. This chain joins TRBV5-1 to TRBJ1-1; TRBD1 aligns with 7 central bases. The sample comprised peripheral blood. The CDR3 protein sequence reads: CASSFQGDTEAFF. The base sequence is TGCGCCAGCAGCTTTCAGGGGGACACTGAAGCTTTCTTT.